This T cell receptor (beta chain) was retrieved from a study of T cells in Graves' hyperthyroidism and ophthalmopathy. It was RNA transcripts that yielded the amplified TCR beta CDR3 regions. The primer set for the first-round RT-PCR of the TCR CDR3 was HTBI. One entry per CDR3 protein results from TCRdb running MiXCR on the multiplex PCR reads. The sample lists over 700,000 distinct CDR3 sequences, approximately 40% occurring once. Diagnoses rested on clinical symptoms, serum thyroxine and TRAb, thyroid ultrasound and orbital computed tomography. Sequencing was carried out using blood. This TCR was recovered from a woman aged 40 to 50 with Graves' hyperthyroidism.

The CDR3 loop is CASSEARISYEQYF. CDR3 bases: TGTGCCAGCAGTGAAGCGCGGATCTCCTACGAGCAGTACTTC. The J gene is TRBJ2-7, the V gene TRBV2; D remains ambiguous. The CDR3 contains 14 residues. Deletions cut 0 bases from V and 0 bases from J, with 6 bases between. The V gene's germline CDR1 is SNHLY and CDR2 FYNNEI.